This TCR beta chain came from a study of cytomegalovirus exposure and HLA in healthy donors. Study-wide results and caveats: It was shown in a later analysis that HLA-associated TCR beta chains were more clonally expanded than other, equally common chains.

This clone was picked up one time. Its antigen remains unknown. PCR employed 60 Vbeta and 13 Jbeta primers. TCRdb keeps only in-frame clones here, not all; method: immunoSEQ multiplex PCR. Of roughly 180,000 clones listed, 80% to 85% were seen once; the top ten hold 1.2%. This receptor was obtained from a boy aged 2-15 years in good health and CMV-seronegative. The sample consisted of PBMCs.

CDR3 nucleotide sequence: TGTGCCAGTAGTATAACTCACACTAGCGGAGATACGCAGTATTTT. It translates to CASSITHTSGDTQYF. This chain joins TRBV19 and TRBJ2-3, with 8 bases fitting TRBD2. The CDR3 is made up of 15 amino acids. CDR1 is LNHDA, CDR2 SQIVND, per germline (reference sequence). V shed 2 bases, J shed 5 bases, and the junction held 6 bases outside the gene matches. Full variable domain (remainder filled in from reference TRBV19 and TRBJ2-3): DGGITQSPKYLFRKEGQNVTLSCEQNLNHDAMYWYRQDPGQGLRLIYYSQIVNDFQKGDIAEGYSVSREKKESFPLTVTSAQKNPTAFYLCASSITHTSGDTQYFGPGTRLTVL.